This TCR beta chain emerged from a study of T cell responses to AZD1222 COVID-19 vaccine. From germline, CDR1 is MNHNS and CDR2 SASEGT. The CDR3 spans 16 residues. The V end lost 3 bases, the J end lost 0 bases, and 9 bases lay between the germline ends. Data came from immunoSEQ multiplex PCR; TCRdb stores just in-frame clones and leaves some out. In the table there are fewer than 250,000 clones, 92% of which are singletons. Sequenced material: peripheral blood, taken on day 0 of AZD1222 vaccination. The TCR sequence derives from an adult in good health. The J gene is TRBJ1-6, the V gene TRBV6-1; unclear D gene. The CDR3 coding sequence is TGTGCCAGCAGTGAGGCTGCATACTCCTATAATTCACCCCTCCACTTT. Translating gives CASSEAAYSYNSPLHF.